The 16 T cell receptor beta chains presented below share a single source sample, sequenced in a study of regulatory T cells in long-lasting Graves disease. Regarding time point: persistent/refractory GD, antithyroid drugs over 5 years with positive TRAb. The TCR library used RNA extracted from PBMCs. Library construction for TCR beta used iRepertoire HTBI primers and Arm-PCR of CDR3 regions. TCRdb itself ran the multiplex PCR reads through MiXCR, one entry per CDR3 protein. The table has around 460,000 distinct CDR3 sequences, 20% to 25% seen once. The sample here was peripheral blood mononuclear cells (PBMCs), taken when the disease was refractory, from a patient treated with antithyroid drugs. Receptors originate from a female donor with Graves disease.

This clonotype was seen at least ten times. The chain couples TRBV11-1 to TRBJ1-1; D unresolved. This CDR3 spans 16 amino acids. From germline, CDR1 is SGHAT and CDR2 FQDESV (reference sequence). Trimming cost V 3 bases and J 2 bases, with 16 bases left between them. CDR3 sequence (DNA): TGTGCCAGCAGCTTCGATTGGGGTGCGGCCAACACTGAAGCTTTCTTT. The encoded protein is CASSFDWGAANTEAFF.

This clonotype was found many times. The chain links TRBV6-2 or TRBV6-3 to TRBJ1-6; 9 bases are shared with TRBD1. Germline V gives CDR1 MNHEY, CDR2 SVGEGT. The CDR3 is 16 amino acids. V lost 2 bases, J lost 8 bases, and 7 bases stayed unmatched. The CDR3 loop is CASSYLPGQGYSPLHF. The CDR3 region has the DNA TGTGCCAGCAGTTACCTTCCGGGACAGGGCTATTCACCCCTCCACTTT.

This clonotype was recorded only once. This clone may be a read error of a much larger clone one base away. The V and J genes are TRBV6-2 or TRBV6-3 and TRBJ2-6; D is ambiguous. Germline CDR1 and CDR2: MNHEY and SVGEGT. The CDR3 length is 18 residues. V was clipped by 2 bases and J by 1 base, with 15 bases between them. As DNA, the CDR3 is TGTGCCAGCAGTTACACCCCAACCCCAGAGTCTGGGGCCAACGTCCTGACTTTC. Its protein is CASSYTPTPESGANVLTF.

The chain joins TRBV20-1 to TRBJ1-3; TRBD1 matches at 7 bases. The ends lost 5 bases at V and 0 bases at J; junction bases unmatched: 10. The CDR3 has 16 amino acids. Germline V lookup: CDR1 DFQATT, CDR2 SNEGSKA (reference sequence). CDR3 nucleotide sequence: TGCAGTGCTGGTCCCGGGACAGTCGTCTCTGGAAACACCATATATTTT. Its protein is CSAGPGTVVSGNTIYF.

Of note for this clonotype: One end of the junction does not line up with germline, which may come from a read error. This chain connects TRBV15 to TRBJ2-5; 7 nucleotides match TRBD2. Germline CDR1 LNHNV, CDR2 YYDKDF (reference sequence). There are 15 residues in the CDR3. As DNA, the CDR3 is TGTGCCACCAGCAGAGAAAAAGGTGCGGGGGAGACCCAGGACTTC. Protein product: CATSREKGAGETQDF.

This clonotype was counted only a few times. The J gene is TRBJ2-7, the V gene TRBV29-1; TRBD1 might be the D (6 bases). The germline V and J ends were trimmed by 6 bases and 6 bases, with 18 bases remaining between them. CDR1 is SQVTM and CDR2 is ANQGSEA in the germline V gene. The length of the CDR3 is 13 residues. The DNA of the CDR3 is TGCAGCGTATTTAAAACAGGGATACGCGAGCAGTACTTC. Translating it yields CSVFKTGIREQYF.

The rearrangement joins TRBV19 to TRBJ2-5; D not resolved. The CDR3 runs 14 residues. The V end was cut by 2 bases, the J end by 3 bases, with 10 bases between. Germline values: CDR1 LNHDA, CDR2 SQIVND (reference sequence). DNA of the CDR3: TGTGCCAGTAGTATAAGACACTTGGAAGAGACCCAGTACTTC. Translation gives CASSIRHLEETQYF.

This clonotype was found once. The chain recombines TRBV5-1 with TRBJ2-2; 10 bases map to TRBD1. The V gene's germline CDR1 is SGHRS and CDR2 YFSETQ. V was pared by 3 bases and J by 0 bases, with 5 bases of the junction left unmatched. This CDR3 has 17 residues. The CDR3 sequence is CASSSRTGGTNTGELFF. For the CDR3, the DNA is TGCGCCAGCAGCTCCCGGACAGGGGGGACGAACACCGGGGAGCTGTTTTTT. The whole variable domain, remainder taken from reference TRBV5-1 and TRBJ2-2, is KAGVTQTPRYLIKTRGQQVTLSCSPISGHRSVSWYQQTPGQGLQFLFEYFSETQRNKGNFPGRFSGRQFSNSRSEMNVSTLELGDSALYLCASSSRTGGTNTGELFFGEGSRLTVL.

The V call is TRBV6-1, the J call TRBJ1-3, with 10 positions matching TRBD1. Trimming at V came to 6 bases and at J to 2 bases, leaving 7 bases not matched to a gene. The length of the CDR3 is 16 residues. CDR1 is MNHNS and CDR2 is SASEGT in the germline V gene. CDR3 loop: CASRPGQGRPGNTIYF. The DNA for the CDR3 is TGTGCCAGCAGGCCGGGACAGGGGAGGCCTGGAAACACCATATATTTT.

This clonotype was detected ten times or more. The gene calls are TRBV6-1 and TRBJ1-6; maybe TRBD1 (5 bases). V was trimmed by 5 bases and J by 9 bases, leaving 8 bases between them. The CDR3 totals 12 residues. Germline V CDR1 and CDR2: MNHNS, SASEGT. CDR3: CASSPGSSPLHF. CDR3 nucleotides: TGTGCCAGCAGTCCAGGGTCTTCACCCCTCCACTTT.

In this sample, this clonotype turned up a few times. This chain connects TRBV6-1 to TRBJ1-1; 11 bases align to TRBD1. V was clipped by 0 bases and J by 0 bases; unmatched bases: 9. The length of the CDR3 is 19 residues. Germline V CDR1 and CDR2: MNHNS, SASEGT. The CDR3 DNA reads as TGTGCCAGCAGTGAAGCAGGACAGGGGGCGCGGTTTCTGAACACTGAAGCTTTCTTT. It encodes CASSEAGQGARFLNTEAFF.

A remark on this clonotype: A much larger clone lies one base from this, so it may be a read error. The CDR3 spells CASLSGSGRYEQYF. The CDR3 DNA sequence: TGTGCCAGCTTGTCGGGTTCAGGGCGATACGAGCAGTACTTC. This chain connects TRBV28 to TRBJ2-7; maybe TRBD1 (5 bases). The CDR3 loop spans 14 amino acids. CDR1 MDHEN and CDR2 SYDVKM come from the germline V gene. Trimming pared 8 bases from V and 4 bases from J, leaving 18 bases between.

Many counts were recorded for this clonotype. V is TRBV11-2 and J is TRBJ2-4; D gene uncertain. This CDR3 region has 12 residues. Per germline, CDR1 SGHAT and CDR2 FQNNGV. Trimming left V 4 bases short and J 7 bases short, with 8 bases between. In nucleotides, the CDR3 is TGTGCCAGCAGCTACACATCCAACATTCAGTACTTC. This codes for CASSYTSNIQYF.

This clonotype was observed at least ten times. This chain connects TRBV27 to TRBJ2-5, with TRBD2 matching over 9 bases. Germline values: CDR1 MNHEY, CDR2 SMNVEV (reference sequence). Unmatched junction bases numbered 3, after V lost 2 bases and J lost 5 bases. CDR3 size: 14 residues. This chain's CDR3 is CASSLAGGKETQYF. CDR3 coding DNA: TGTGCCAGCAGTTTAGCGGGGGGGAAGGAGACCCAGTACTTC.

In the case of this clonotype: The junction differs from germline at one of its ends, possibly a read error. The chain uses TRBV13 and TRBJ2-5; a possible D gene is TRBD1 (5 bases). Germline loops: CDR1 PRHDT, CDR2 FYEKMQ (reference sequence). The CDR3 is made up of 13 amino acids. The CDR3 DNA follows: TGTGCCAGCAGCTTACAGGGCCAAGGGACCCAGTACTTC. Its protein product is CASSLQGQGTQYF. The full variable domain, its missing parts supplied by reference TRBV13 and TRBJ2-5, is AAGVIQSPRHLIKEKRETATLKCYPIPRHDTVYWYQQGPGQDPQFLISFYEKMQSDKGSIPDRFSAQQFSDYHSELNMSSLELGDSALYFCASSLQGQGTQYFGPGTRLLVL.

The table lists this clonotype with many counts. The chain carries TRBV3-1 and TRBJ2-5; TRBD1 might be the D (6 bases). Trimming took off 0 bases at V and 2 bases at J, with 7 bases between the two ends. The CDR3 extends over 14 amino acids. Germline loops: CDR1 LGHDT, CDR2 YNNKEL (reference sequence). Here the CDR3 DNA reads TGTGCCAGCAGCCAAGATGACAGGCAAGAGACCCAGTACTTC. Amino acids: CASSQDDRQETQYF.